This T cell receptor beta chain was obtained from a study of early T cells in non-severe SARS-CoV-2 infection. General study points: VDJdb matching skewed toward anti-spike CD8 responses, missing private and CD4 specificities.

As concerns this clonotype: Antigen: not known.

Unique molecular identifiers were affixed to single, distinct cDNA molecules. TCRdb re-derived calls from the 5' RACE reads in MiXCR, one entry per CDR3 protein. The sample holds some 34,000 distinct CDR3 sequences, 8.5% to 10% seen once. V dropped 6 bases and J dropped 0 bases, with 15 bases sitting between them. This CDR3 region has 16 residues. CDR1 and CDR2 (germline): MDHEN, SYDVKM. The origin of this receptor is an adult who was a healthcare worker with PCR-confirmed SARS-CoV-2 infection or an uninfected control (not recorded which). The J gene is TRBJ2-1, the V gene TRBV28; D is ambiguous. Sequenced input: whole blood. The CDR3 DNA sequence: TGTGCCAGCAGCTTTTTGGGCCAGAGCTCCTACAATGAGCAGTTCTTC. Residues: CASSFLGQSSYNEQFF.